The 30 T cell receptor beta chains presented below share a single source sample, sequenced in a study of cytomegalovirus exposure and HLA in healthy donors. Profiling relied on immunoSEQ multiplex PCR, and the TCRdb table lists in-frame clones only, not all of them. The sample holds hundreds of thousands of clones; 86% are singletons and the top ten take 0.83%. The source material was PBMCs. The receptors shown here come from a woman between 18 and 30 years old in good health and CMV-seronegative.

The chain combines TRBV28 with TRBJ1-3; 7 bases map to TRBD1. CDR1 is MDHEN, CDR2 SYDVKM, per germline. Trimming cost V 6 bases and J 0 bases; bases outside gene matches: 14. The CDR3 is 18 amino acids. The CDR3 coding sequence is TGTGCCAGCAGCCGACCAAGGACAGGATTTGACTCTGGAAACACCATATATTTT. Its translation: CASSRPRTGFDSGNTIYF.

The chain combines TRBV9 with TRBJ1-6; 8 nucleotides match TRBD1. This CDR3 spans 15 amino acids. Germline values: CDR1 SGDLS, CDR2 YYNGEE. V gave up 3 bases and J gave up 7 bases; unmatched junction bases: 6. CDR3: CASSARTGINSPLHF. CDR3 bases: TGTGCCAGCAGCGCCCGGACAGGGATAAATTCACCCCTCCACTTT. Full variable domain (missing parts from reference TRBV9 and TRBJ1-6): DSGVTQTPKHLITATGQRVTLRCSPRSGDLSVYWYQQSLDQGLQFLIQYYNGEERAKGNILERFSAQQFPDLHSELNLSSLELGDSALYFCASSARTGINSPLHFGNGTRLTVT.

This rearrangement joins TRBV23-1 to TRBJ1-6; D uncertain. TRBV23-1 is identified as an open reading frame with a role that is uncertain. V was trimmed by 8 bases and J by 1 base, leaving 15 bases between them. The CDR3 runs 16 residues. CDR3: CASRHPRASYNSPLHF. Written as DNA, the CDR3 is TGCGCCAGCCGACACCCCCGCGCGTCCTATAATTCACCCCTCCACTTT.

V usage is TRBV4-2 and J usage is TRBJ2-1; a possible D gene is TRBD2 (5 bases). The CDR3 spans 16 residues. The V end was cut by 4 bases, the J end by 0 bases, with 13 bases between. Germline V CDR1 and CDR2: LGHNA, YNFKEQ. The CDR3 here is CASSLNSDGSYNEQFF. CDR3 sequence (DNA): TGTGCCAGCAGCCTGAATAGCGATGGCTCCTACAATGAGCAGTTCTTC.

The chain recombines TRBV7-9 with TRBJ1-2, with 10 nucleotides matching TRBD1. The CDR3 totals 13 residues. Germline CDR1 and CDR2: SEHNR and FQNEAQ (reference sequence). The junction had 3 bases not matched to a gene; V was cut back by 5 bases and J by 6 bases. The CDR3 DNA reads TGTGCCAGCAGCCAAGGACAGGGGGATGGCTACACCTTC. Protein: CASSQGQGDGYTF.

The rearrangement links TRBV6-5 to TRBJ1-1; D uncertain. Germline V gives CDR1 MNHEY, CDR2 SVGAGI. Trimming pared 2 bases from V and 5 bases from J, leaving 18 bases between. The CDR3 totals 16 residues. The CDR3 bases are TGTGCCAGCAGTTACGGCCGACCGGCCGGGGTTACTGAAGCTTTCTTT. Translating gives CASSYGRPAGVTEAFF.

There are a few counts of this clone. This chain joins TRBV5-1 and TRBJ2-2; D is perhaps TRBD2 (7 bases). V lost 4 bases and J 3 bases, leaving 19 bases between the germline ends. The germline gives CDR1 SGHRS, CDR2 YFSETQ. The CDR3 is made up of 17 amino acids. The CDR3 sequence is CASSQGLAGADTGELFF. CDR3 nucleotide sequence: TGCGCCAGCAGCCAAGGGTTGGCGGGGGCAGACACCGGGGAGCTGTTTTTT.

The chain couples TRBV4-1 to TRBJ2-7; 9 positions agree with TRBD2. Trimming at V came to 4 bases and at J to 6 bases, leaving 4 bases not matched to a gene. Germline V gives CDR1 MGHRA, CDR2 YSYEKL. CDR3 size: 13 residues. The CDR3 region is CASSPKAGGEQYF. Here the CDR3 DNA reads TGCGCCAGCAGCCCAAAAGCGGGGGGCGAGCAGTACTTC.

This chain joins TRBV6-1 and TRBJ2-4, with unresolved D. V dropped 2 bases and J dropped 0 bases, with 8 bases sitting between them. Per germline, CDR1 MNHNS and CDR2 SASEGT. CDR3 length equals 15 residues. The CDR3 loop is CASSESPGAKNIQYF. Written as DNA, the CDR3 is TGTGCCAGCAGTGAAAGCCCCGGAGCCAAAAACATTCAGTACTTC.

The genes are TRBV6-1 and TRBJ2-1, with 7 bases lining up with TRBD1. The V gene end was trimmed by 6 bases and the J gene end by 9 bases; junction bases not matched to a gene: 8. The CDR3 covers 13 residues. The germline V gene has CDR1 MNHNS and CDR2 SASEGT. The CDR3 loop reads CASRLTGSGEQFF. DNA of the CDR3: TGTGCCAGCAGGTTGACAGGGTCCGGTGAGCAGTTCTTC.

The chain links TRBV15 to TRBJ1-2; D remains ambiguous. V dropped 8 bases and J dropped 1 base, with 11 bases sitting between them. The germline CDR1 and CDR2 sequences are LNHNV and YYDKDF (reference sequence). The CDR3 totals 13 residues. In DNA form, the CDR3 reads TGTGCCACCTTGGGAGGGATTAACTATGGCTACACCTTC. This sequence encodes CATLGGINYGYTF. The variable domain in full, with the rest retrieved from reference TRBV15 and TRBJ1-2, is DAMVIQNPRYQVTQFGKPVTLSCSQTLNHNVMYWYQQKSSQAPKLLFHYYDKDFNNEADTPDNFQSRRPNTSFCFLDIRSPGLGDTAMYLCATLGGINYGYTFGSGTRLTVV.

The V gene is TRBV5-4, the J gene TRBJ2-3; D ambiguous. Germline values: CDR1 SGHNT, CDR2 YYREEE (reference sequence). Trimming took off 4 bases at V and 4 bases at J, with 10 bases between the two ends. This CDR3 region has 13 residues. The CDR3 sequence is CASSAPAADTQYF. CDR3 nucleotides: TGTGCCAGCAGCGCCCCTGCAGCAGATACGCAGTATTTT.

V gene TRBV18 combines with J gene TRBJ2-7; 7 bases line up with TRBD1. The junction had 7 bases not matched to a gene; V was cut back by 2 bases and J by 3 bases. Germline V gene lookup returns CDR1 KGHSH and CDR2 LQKENI. The CDR3 is 15 residues long. This CDR3 is CASSPADRTLYEQYF. For the CDR3, the DNA is TGTGCCAGCTCACCAGCGGACAGGACCCTCTACGAGCAGTACTTC.

V gene TRBV29-1 combines with J gene TRBJ2-1; 7 nucleotides line up with TRBD1. CDR3 size: 14 residues. The germline V gene encodes CDR1 SQVTM and CDR2 ANQGSEA. V was clipped by 6 bases and J by 6 bases; unmatched bases: 11. The CDR3 DNA reads TGCAGCGTCCTCTCCGACAGGGATGGCAATGAGCAGTTCTTC. It codes for CSVLSDRDGNEQFF.

The V call is TRBV5-1, the J call TRBJ1-1; tentatively, D is TRBD1 (5 bases). CDR3 length: 15 residues. Germline CDR1 SGHRS, CDR2 YFSETQ. Trimming shortened V by 6 bases and J by 1 base, and 16 bases separated the two germline ends. CDR3 region: CASNRLGGSNTEAFF. CDR3 DNA sequence: TGCGCCAGCAATCGATTGGGGGGATCGAACACTGAAGCTTTCTTT.

The gene calls are TRBV6-5 and TRBJ1-5; perhaps TRBD1 as D (6 bases). The CDR3 length is 14 residues. Trimming left V 5 bases short and J 9 bases short, with 17 bases between. CDR1 and CDR2 from the germline V gene are MNHEY and SVGAGI. This CDR3 is CASSRNRVEGPQHF. The DNA of the CDR3 is TGTGCCAGCAGTCGGAACAGGGTAGAAGGGCCCCAGCATTTT.

The chain couples TRBV30 to TRBJ2-2, with D tentatively TRBD2 (6 bases). Germline CDR1 and CDR2: GTSNPN and SVGIG (reference sequence). V gave up 3 bases and J gave up 2 bases, with 10 bases separating them. CDR3 length: 14 amino acids. In nucleotides, the CDR3 is TGTGCCTGGAGCTCGGGGGTAAACACCGGGGAGCTGTTTTTT. Translated: CAWSSGVNTGELFF. Filled out from reference TRBV30 and TRBJ2-2, the complete variable domain reads SQTIHQWPATLVQPVGSPLSLECTVEGTSNPNLYWYRQAAGRGLQLLFYSVGIGQISSEVPQNLSASRPQDRQFILSSKKLLLSDSGFYLCAWSSGVNTGELFFGEGSRLTVL.

The chain employs TRBV27 and TRBJ1-5; TRBD1 matches 8 bases. The germline V gene has CDR1 MNHEY and CDR2 SMNVEV (reference sequence). V lost 6 bases and J lost 6; bases outside the gene matches: 4. The CDR3 totals 13 residues. CDR3 in amino acids: CASRRQGSQPQHF. The CDR3 nucleotides read TGTGCCAGCAGGAGACAGGGGAGTCAGCCCCAGCATTTT.

This chain uses TRBV5-6 with TRBJ1-1, with D uncertain. Trimming took 4 bases from V and 1 from J, leaving 11 bases between them. This CDR3 region has 14 residues. Germline CDR1 SGHDT, CDR2 YYEEEE. CDR3 DNA sequence: TGTGCCAGCAGCCGGTCGGGGTGGAACACTGAAGCTTTCTTT. Protein: CASSRSGWNTEAFF.

This sequence joins TRBV6-5 and TRBJ2-3; 11 bases line up with TRBD2. CDR1 MNHEY and CDR2 SVGAGI come from the germline V gene. The CDR3 totals 16 residues. The J segment lost 11 bases and the V segment lost 0 bases, leaving 10 bases of the junction unmatched. The CDR3 DNA follows: TGTGCCAGCAGTTACTCCCTAGCGGGAGGTCGCCGGGGGCAGTATTTT. Translating it yields CASSYSLAGGRRGQYF.

This chain uses TRBV27 with TRBJ2-2, with 12 bases aligning to TRBD2. The CDR3 has 18 residues. Germline V gene data show CDR1 as MNHEY and CDR2 as SMNVEV (reference sequence). After removal of 9 bases from V and 0 bases from J, the junction contained 11 bases not matched to a gene. The chain's CDR3 is CASLRTSGVFSNTGELFF. CDR3 coding DNA: TGTGCCAGTCTTCGGACTAGCGGGGTTTTCTCGAACACCGGGGAGCTGTTTTTT.

The chain employs TRBV11-2 and TRBJ2-2, with TRBD1 matching over 7 bases. Trimming removed 5 bases from V and 7 bases from J; junction bases left unmatched: 7. The germline CDR1 and CDR2 sequences are SGHAT and FQNNGV. CDR3 length equals 14 residues. CDR3 nucleotides: TGTGCCAGCAGCCGAAGGTCAGGGGGCGGGGAGCTGTTTTTT. It specifies CASSRRSGGGELFF.

The chain links TRBV5-1 to TRBJ2-7, with 11 bases aligning to TRBD2. Germline V CDR1 and CDR2: SGHRS, YFSETQ. J lost 5 bases, V lost 0 bases, and 7 bases had no gene match. CDR3 size: 16 residues. The CDR3 DNA follows: TGCGCCAGCAGCTTGGTCGTACTAGCGGGAGCCGACGAGCAGTACTTC. This encodes CASSLVVLAGADEQYF.

The CDR3 loop reads CASSQVEGANTEAFF. CDR3 sequence (DNA): TGTGCCAGCAGCCAAGTCGAGGGGGCGAACACTGAAGCTTTCTTT. The V and J genes are TRBV4-2 and TRBJ1-1, with 7 bases identical to TRBD1. The germline CDR1 and CDR2 sequences are LGHNA and YNFKEQ. The CDR3 runs to 15 residues. The V segment lost 1 base and the J segment 1 base; nucleotides outside the gene matches: 3.

The chain joins TRBV6-6 to TRBJ1-2, with D possibly matching TRBD1 (5 bases). This CDR3 region has 13 residues. CDR1 is MNHNY, CDR2 SVGAGI, per germline (reference sequence). Deletions cut 6 bases from V and 5 bases from J, with 13 bases between. Written as DNA, the CDR3 is TGTGCCAGCAGCCACGGGCAGGGATATGGCTACACCTTC. It yields the protein CASSHGQGYGYTF.

The genes are TRBV6-6 and TRBJ1-2; D is unresolved. Germline values: CDR1 MNHNY, CDR2 SVGAGI (reference sequence). The CDR3 covers 12 residues. Deletions cut 4 bases from V and 4 bases from J, with 7 bases between. The CDR3 region is CASSSSSYGYTF. CDR3 bases: TGTGCCAGCAGTTCCAGTTCCTATGGCTACACCTTC.

The chain combines TRBV11-2 with TRBJ1-4; the D is unclear. The CDR3 extends over 15 amino acids. Trimming stripped 4 bases from V and 8 bases from J, with 17 bases between. Germline V gene sequence: CDR1 SGHAT, CDR2 FQNNGV. The CDR3 bases are TGTGCCAGCAGCTCCGGACTCTCGTTGGCGGAAAAACTGTTTTTT. Protein sequence: CASSSGLSLAEKLFF.

This sequence joins TRBV6-1 and TRBJ1-6; no clear D gene. Per the germline V gene, CDR1 is MNHNS and CDR2 is SASEGT. This CDR3 has 13 amino acids. Trimming cost V 4 bases and J 10 bases, with 11 bases left between them. CDR3 region: CASSAVAGSPLHF. The CDR3, as DNA: TGTGCCAGCAGTGCTGTTGCGGGCTCACCCCTCCACTTT.

In its sample, this clone was seen once. The chain uses TRBV15 and TRBJ2-5; 8 bases match TRBD1. Per the germline V gene, CDR1 is LNHNV and CDR2 is YYDKDF (reference sequence). Losses at the gene ends were 2 bases for V and 2 bases for J; bases not matched to a gene: 1. The CDR3 totals 14 residues. The CDR3 nucleotides are TGTGCCACCAGCAGACGACAGGGGCAAGAGACCCAGTACTTC. This translates into CATSRRQGQETQYF.

This chain joins TRBV5-1 and TRBJ2-3; 8 bases map to TRBD2. Germline-derived CDR1 and CDR2 are SGHRS and YFSETQ. The CDR3 spans 15 residues. Losses at the gene ends were 2 bases for V and 0 bases for J; bases not matched to a gene: 2. The CDR3 protein is CASSLSGGSTDTQYF. CDR3 DNA sequence: TGCGCCAGCAGCTTATCGGGAGGGAGCACAGATACGCAGTATTTT.